The rows below give T cell receptor beta chains drawn from one sample of a study of blood T cell repertoires in COVID-19. Profiling relied on immunoSEQ multiplex PCR, and the TCRdb table lists in-frame clones only, not all of them. Of about 110,000 clones listed, less than 75% are singletons. Sequencing was performed on peripheral blood. Receptors originate from a woman in her fifties or sixties with acute or convalescent COVID-19. CDR3s include the opening cysteine and the closing phenylalanine or tryptophan. Each record gives: clone size, V gene, D gene, J gene, CDR3 protein, CDR3 DNA. D genes are given only for firm matches. Part of the rows lack a size; the others show once, few, many or a class for expanded clones.

clone size: .; V gene: TRBV6-6; D gene: .; J gene: TRBJ2-3; CDR3 protein: CASKGASSVEDTQYF; CDR3 DNA: TGTGCCAGCAAGGGCGCCAGTAGCGTCGAAGATACGCAGTATTTT
clone size: once; V gene: TRBV7-3; D gene: TRBD1; J gene: TRBJ1-6; CDR3 protein: CASSPGTENSPLHF; CDR3 DNA: TGTGCCAGCAGCCCCGGGACAGAGAACTCACCCCTCCACTTT
clone size: .; V gene: TRBV11-2; D gene: TRBD1; J gene: TRBJ2-5; CDR3 protein: CASRYLRDRGQETQYF; CDR3 DNA: TGTGCCAGCAGATACCTCCGGGACAGGGGGCAAGAGACCCAGTACTTC
clone size: .; V gene: TRBV7-9; D gene: TRBD1; J gene: TRBJ2-5; CDR3 protein: CASSLGQGARETQYF; CDR3 DNA: TGTGCCAGCAGCTTAGGGCAGGGGGCTCGAGAGACCCAGTACTTC
clone size: .; V gene: TRBV28; D gene: .; J gene: TRBJ2-5; CDR3 protein: CASSTTVPETQYF; CDR3 DNA: TGTGCCAGCAGTACGACAGTCCCCGAGACCCAGTACTTC
clone size: many; V gene: TRBV28; D gene: .; J gene: TRBJ1-1; CDR3 protein: CASSLFLSGDTEAFF; CDR3 DNA: TGTGCCAGCAGTCTCTTCTTAAGCGGGGACACTGAAGCTTTCTTT
clone size: many; V gene: TRBV18; D gene: .; J gene: TRBJ1-5; CDR3 protein: CASSPGENQPQHF; CDR3 DNA: TGTGCCAGCTCACCTGGAGAGAATCAGCCCCAGCATTTT
clone size: .; V gene: TRBV18; D gene: .; J gene: TRBJ1-1; CDR3 protein: CASSRRQEATEAFF; CDR3 DNA: TGTGCCAGCTCGCGTAGACAGGAGGCAACTGAAGCTTTCTTT
clone size: .; V gene: TRBV15; D gene: .; J gene: TRBJ1-6; CDR3 protein: CATSRDVMETPEF; CDR3 DNA: TGTGCCACCAGCAGAGATGTTATGGAGACGCCCGAGTTT
clone size: .; V gene: TRBV7-3; D gene: TRBD2; J gene: TRBJ2-5; CDR3 protein: CASSSPAWLAGDGETQYF; CDR3 DNA: TGTGCCAGCAGCTCCCCCGCCTGGCTAGCGGGCGACGGAGAGACCCAGTACTTC
clone size: .; V gene: TRBV29-1; D gene: .; J gene: TRBJ1-3; CDR3 protein: CSVVVVSGNTIYF; CDR3 DNA: TGCAGCGTTGTTGTCGTCTCTGGAAACACCATATATTTT
clone size: .; V gene: TRBV7-9; D gene: .; J gene: TRBJ2-6; CDR3 protein: CATGTPGANVLTF; CDR3 DNA: TGTGCCACAGGGACACCTGGGGCCAACGTCCTGACTTTC
clone size: .; V gene: TRBV11-3; D gene: TRBD1; J gene: TRBJ2-7; CDR3 protein: CASSLGTGSYEQYF; CDR3 DNA: TGTGCCAGCAGCCTAGGGACAGGATCGTACGAGCAGTACTTC
clone size: few; V gene: TRBV6-1; D gene: TRBD1; J gene: TRBJ2-4; CDR3 protein: CASSEALGQRNIQYF; CDR3 DNA: TGTGCCAGCAGTGAAGCGCTGGGACAGAGAAACATTCAGTACTTC
clone size: .; V gene: TRBV28; D gene: .; J gene: TRBJ1-1; CDR3 protein: CASSSYSRGTEAFF; CDR3 DNA: TGTGCCAGCAGTTCATATTCCCGAGGGACTGAAGCTTTCTTT
clone size: once; V gene: TRBV7-6; D gene: TRBD2; J gene: TRBJ2-7; CDR3 protein: CASSFSSGGTYEQYF; CDR3 DNA: TGTGCCAGCAGCTTCTCAAGCGGGGGCACCTACGAGCAGTACTTC
clone size: .; V gene: TRBV20-1; D gene: .; J gene: TRBJ1-2; CDR3 protein: CSASSGPYGYTF; CDR3 DNA: TGCAGTGCTAGTTCAGGGCCTTATGGCTACACCTTC
clone size: .; V gene: TRBV7-2; D gene: TRBD1; J gene: TRBJ1-3; CDR3 protein: CASSLGQGSGNTIYF; CDR3 DNA: TGTGCCAGCAGCCTAGGACAGGGTAGTGGAAACACCATATATTTT
clone size: .; V gene: TRBV2; D gene: TRBD1; J gene: TRBJ1-1; CDR3 protein: CARGQGGITEAFF; CDR3 DNA: TGTGCCAGGGGACAGGGTGGGATCACTGAAGCTTTCTTT
clone size: .; V gene: TRBV5-1; D gene: .; J gene: TRBJ2-2; CDR3 protein: CASSLRNTGSNTGELFF; CDR3 DNA: TGCGCCAGCAGCTTGCGGAACACAGGGAGTAACACCGGGGAGCTGTTTTTT
clone size: .; V gene: TRBV2; D gene: .; J gene: TRBJ1-6; CDR3 protein: CASSDNRDSSPLHF; CDR3 DNA: TGTGCCAGCAGTGATAACCGGGATAGCTCACCCCTCCACTTT
clone size: .; V gene: TRBV2; D gene: TRBD1; J gene: TRBJ1-2; CDR3 protein: CASEPDRSNYGYTF; CDR3 DNA: TGTGCCAGCGAGCCGGACAGGAGTAACTATGGCTACACCTTC
clone size: once; V gene: TRBV6-6; D gene: TRBD1; J gene: TRBJ2-2; CDR3 protein: CATSHGQGRTGELFF; CDR3 DNA: TGTGCCACCTCCCATGGACAGGGTCGAACCGGGGAGCTGTTTTTT
clone size: once; V gene: TRBV6-7; D gene: .; J gene: TRBJ2-5; CDR3 protein: CASSPEQGSIQETQYF; CDR3 DNA: TGTGCCAGCAGTCCCGAACAGGGTTCTATCCAAGAGACCCAGTACTTC
clone size: once; V gene: TRBV28; D gene: TRBD2; J gene: TRBJ2-3; CDR3 protein: CASSIRTSGGAFTDTQYF; CDR3 DNA: TGTGCCAGCAGTATCCGGACTAGCGGGGGGGCCTTTACAGATACGCAGTATTTT
clone size: few; V gene: TRBV2; D gene: .; J gene: TRBJ2-7; CDR3 protein: CASRGNGRAHEQYF; CDR3 DNA: TGTGCCAGCAGGGGGAACGGGCGGGCCCACGAGCAGTACTTC
clone size: few; V gene: TRBV7-2; D gene: .; J gene: TRBJ1-4; CDR3 protein: CASSGDRTNREKLFF; CDR3 DNA: TGTGCCAGCAGCGGAGACAGAACTAATAGGGAAAAACTGTTTTTT
clone size: few; V gene: TRBV19; D gene: .; J gene: TRBJ2-7; CDR3 protein: CASSIGLADEQYF; CDR3 DNA: TGTGCCAGTAGTATAGGACTGGCTGACGAGCAGTACTTC
clone size: .; V gene: TRBV19; D gene: TRBD1; J gene: TRBJ2-3; CDR3 protein: CATSPGDRVTRTQYF; CDR3 DNA: TGTGCCACATCCCCCGGCGACAGGGTGACGAGGACGCAGTATTTT
clone size: .; V gene: TRBV6-5; D gene: .; J gene: TRBJ1-1; CDR3 protein: CASSLNEGRTEAFF; CDR3 DNA: TGTGCCAGCAGTTTAAACGAGGGTCGCACTGAAGCTTTCTTT
clone size: once; V gene: TRBV6-5; D gene: .; J gene: TRBJ1-3; CDR3 protein: CASSPGRPGNTIYF; CDR3 DNA: TGTGCCAGCAGCCCAGGGCGCCCTGGAAACACCATATATTTT
clone size: .; V gene: TRBV7-2; D gene: .; J gene: TRBJ1-5; CDR3 protein: CASSLDGGQPQHF; CDR3 DNA: TGTGCCAGCAGCTTAGACGGGGGTCAGCCCCAGCATTTT
clone size: .; V gene: TRBV3-1/TRBV3-2; D gene: .; J gene: TRBJ1-3; CDR3 protein: CASTPGGRSSGNTIYF; CDR3 DNA: TGTGCCAGCACCCCCGGGGGGAGAAGCTCTGGAAACACCATATATTTT
clone size: .; V gene: TRBV4-1; D gene: .; J gene: TRBJ1-4; CDR3 protein: CASRRAYNEKLFF; CDR3 DNA: TGCGCCAGCCGGCGGGCCTATAATGAAAAACTGTTTTTT
clone size: .; V gene: TRBV19; D gene: TRBD1; J gene: TRBJ1-2; CDR3 protein: CASSGLWDRNYGYTF; CDR3 DNA: TGTGCCAGTAGTGGTCTTTGGGACAGGAACTATGGCTACACCTTC
clone size: .; V gene: TRBV7-2; D gene: TRBD1; J gene: TRBJ2-4; CDR3 protein: CASSLAGGWTKNIQYF; CDR3 DNA: TGTGCCAGCAGCTTAGCAGGGGGCTGGACGAAAAACATTCAGTACTTC
clone size: .; V gene: TRBV2; D gene: .; J gene: TRBJ2-5; CDR3 protein: CASRRGQETQYF; CDR3 DNA: TGTGCCAGCCGCCGGGGACAAGAGACCCAGTACTTC
clone size: .; V gene: TRBV19; D gene: .; J gene: TRBJ1-3; CDR3 protein: CASSINRGNTIYF; CDR3 DNA: TGTGCCAGTAGCATAAATAGAGGAAACACCATATATTTT
clone size: .; V gene: TRBV6-4; D gene: TRBD1; J gene: TRBJ2-3; CDR3 protein: CASSDSGDRATDTQYF; CDR3 DNA: TGTGCCAGCAGTGACTCTGGGGACAGGGCAACAGATACGCAGTATTTT
clone size: .; V gene: TRBV6-2/TRBV6-3; D gene: TRBD2; J gene: TRBJ2-1; CDR3 protein: CASSYGKRGGPFYEQFF; CDR3 DNA: TGTGCCAGCAGTTACGGAAAGCGGGGGGGCCCTTTCTATGAGCAGTTCTTC
clone size: .; V gene: TRBV7-3; D gene: .; J gene: TRBJ1-3; CDR3 protein: CASSLSAGTGNTIYF; CDR3 DNA: TGTGCCAGCAGCTTATCGGCAGGAACTGGAAACACCATATATTTT
clone size: .; V gene: TRBV25-1; D gene: .; J gene: TRBJ2-3; CDR3 protein: CASSEYETDTQYF; CDR3 DNA: TGTGCCAGCAGTGAATATGAGACTGATACGCAGTATTTT
clone size: once; V gene: TRBV19; D gene: TRBD2; J gene: TRBJ2-6; CDR3 protein: CASSIEGTTGANVLTF; CDR3 DNA: TGTGCCAGTAGTATAGAGGGGACTACTGGGGCCAACGTCCTGACTTTC
clone size: .; V gene: TRBV19; D gene: .; J gene: TRBJ2-2; CDR3 protein: CASSNSLGELFF; CDR3 DNA: TGTGCCAGTAGCAATTCACTGGGGGAGCTGTTTTTT
clone size: .; V gene: TRBV28; D gene: .; J gene: TRBJ1-1; CDR3 protein: CASSPPKDGQYLDTEAFF; CDR3 DNA: TGTGCCAGCAGTCCCCCAAAAGATGGACAGTACCTTGATACTGAAGCTTTCTTT